The present T cell receptor beta chain was sequenced within a study of T cell repertoires in cytomegalovirus infection. This CDR3 comprises 16 residues. V was clipped by 4 bases and J by 2 bases, with 17 bases between them. Per the germline V gene, CDR1 is SGHAT and CDR2 is FQNNGV. Concerning this clonotype itself: Antigen unknown.

One entry per CDR3 protein results from TCRdb running MiXCR on the reads. The repertoire holds roughly 990,000 distinct CDR3 sequences, with approximately 33% as singletons. The V call is TRBV11-2, the J call TRBJ1-1; D is undetermined. The sequence came from a human donor in good health (CMV status not recorded). Some clones in this sample may be carry-over from other donors' samples. Sequencing was performed on cultured CD8+ T cells from PBMCs, taken from culture after CMV antigen stimulation. CDR3 in amino acids: CASSYWERQINTEAFF. The CDR3 DNA is TGTGCCAGCAGCTATTGGGAGCGGCAGATTAACACTGAAGCTTTCTTT. Looking up the rest from reference TRBV11-2 and TRBJ1-1 gives the full variable domain: EAGVAQSPRYKIIEKRQSVAFWCNPISGHATLYWYQQILGQGPKLLIQFQNNGVVDDSQLPKDRFSAERLKGVDSTLKIQPAKLEDSAVYLCASSYWERQINTEAFFGQGTRLTVV.